The clone carrying this T cell receptor beta chain showed up just a few times. Its antigen is unknown. 13 Jbeta primers and 60 Vbeta primers were used for the PCR. Data came from immunoSEQ multiplex PCR; TCRdb stores just in-frame clones and leaves some out. The sample lists about 160,000 clones; roughly 85% were seen once. Germline CDR1 MNHNS, CDR2 SASEGT. Trimming took 8 bases from V and 0 from J, leaving 10 bases between them. There are 13 residues in the CDR3. The sample comes from a study of cytomegalovirus exposure and HLA in healthy donors. Study-level points and caveats: Trimming of TCR beta V- and J-genes showed a link, identified in a later analysis, to a missense DCLRE1C variant. The authors judged a highly shared variant cluster likely a sequencing artifact.

The TCR sequence derives from a man aged 25-40 years in good health and CMV-seronegative. Sequencing was performed on PBMCs. V and J are TRBV6-1 and TRBJ1-1; D unresolved. CDR3 DNA sequence: TGTGCCAGCGGAGAATTCGTGAACACTGAAGCTTTCTTT. Residues: CASGEFVNTEAFF.